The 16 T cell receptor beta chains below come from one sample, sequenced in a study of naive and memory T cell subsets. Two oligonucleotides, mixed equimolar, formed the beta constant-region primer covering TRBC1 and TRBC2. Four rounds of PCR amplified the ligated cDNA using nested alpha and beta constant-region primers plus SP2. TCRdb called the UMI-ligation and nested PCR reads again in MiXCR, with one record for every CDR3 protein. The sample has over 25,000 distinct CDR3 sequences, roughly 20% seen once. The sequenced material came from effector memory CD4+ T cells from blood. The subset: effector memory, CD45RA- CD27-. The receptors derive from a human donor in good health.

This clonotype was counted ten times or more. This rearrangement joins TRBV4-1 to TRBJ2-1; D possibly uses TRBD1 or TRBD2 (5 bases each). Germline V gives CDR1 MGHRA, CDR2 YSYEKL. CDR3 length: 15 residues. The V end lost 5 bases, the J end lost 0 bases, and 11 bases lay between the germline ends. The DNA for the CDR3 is TGCGCCAGCAGCTTGGGACCCACCTCCTACAATGAGCAGTTCTTC. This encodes CASSLGPTSYNEQFF.

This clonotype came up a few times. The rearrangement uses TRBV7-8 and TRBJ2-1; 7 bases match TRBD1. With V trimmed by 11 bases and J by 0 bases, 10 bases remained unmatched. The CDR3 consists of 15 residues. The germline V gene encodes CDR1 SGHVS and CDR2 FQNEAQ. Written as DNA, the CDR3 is TGTGCCTGTCAGGGACAGTTGAGCTCCTACAATGAGCAGTTCTTC. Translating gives CACQGQLSSYNEQFF.

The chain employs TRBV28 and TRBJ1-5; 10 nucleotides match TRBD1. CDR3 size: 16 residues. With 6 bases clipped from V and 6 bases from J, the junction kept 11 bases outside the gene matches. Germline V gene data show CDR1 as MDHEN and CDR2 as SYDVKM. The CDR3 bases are TGTGCCAGCAGCTCACCCGGGACAGGGGTGTTTCAGCCCCAGCATTTT. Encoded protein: CASSSPGTGVFQPQHF.

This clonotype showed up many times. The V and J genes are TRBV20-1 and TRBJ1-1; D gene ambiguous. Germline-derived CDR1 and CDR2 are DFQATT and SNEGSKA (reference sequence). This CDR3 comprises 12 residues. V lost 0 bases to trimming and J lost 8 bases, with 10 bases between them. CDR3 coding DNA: TGCAGTGCTAGAGAGGGTAACAGCGAAGCTTTCTTT. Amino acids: CSAREGNSEAFF.

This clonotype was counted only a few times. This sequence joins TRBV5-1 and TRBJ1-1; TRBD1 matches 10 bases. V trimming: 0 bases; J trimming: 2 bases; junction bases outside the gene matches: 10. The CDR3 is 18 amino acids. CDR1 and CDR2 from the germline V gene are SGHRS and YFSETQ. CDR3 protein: CASSLGRDRGVRNTEAFF. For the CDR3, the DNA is TGCGCCAGCAGCTTGGGCCGGGACAGGGGCGTCCGAAACACTGAAGCTTTCTTT.

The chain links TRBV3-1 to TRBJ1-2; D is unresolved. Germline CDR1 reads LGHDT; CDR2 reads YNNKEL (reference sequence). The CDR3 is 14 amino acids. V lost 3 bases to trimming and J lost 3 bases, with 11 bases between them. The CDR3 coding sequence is TGTGCCAGCAGCCACCCGGACCTACACTATGGCTACACCTTC. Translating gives CASSHPDLHYGYTF.

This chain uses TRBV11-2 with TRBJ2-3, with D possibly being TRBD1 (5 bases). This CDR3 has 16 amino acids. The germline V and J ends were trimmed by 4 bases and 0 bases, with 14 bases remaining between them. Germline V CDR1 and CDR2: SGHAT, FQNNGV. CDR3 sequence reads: CASSSLRGPSTDTQYF. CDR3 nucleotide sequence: TGTGCCAGCAGCTCTCTTAGGGGCCCCAGCACAGATACGCAGTATTTT.

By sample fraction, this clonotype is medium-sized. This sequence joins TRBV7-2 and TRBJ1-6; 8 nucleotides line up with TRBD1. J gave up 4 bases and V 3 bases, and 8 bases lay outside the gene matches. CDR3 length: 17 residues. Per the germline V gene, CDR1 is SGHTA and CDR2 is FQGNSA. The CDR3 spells CASSFQGTGFYNSPLHF. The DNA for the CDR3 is TGTGCCAGCAGCTTTCAGGGGACAGGTTTTTATAATTCACCCCTCCACTTT.

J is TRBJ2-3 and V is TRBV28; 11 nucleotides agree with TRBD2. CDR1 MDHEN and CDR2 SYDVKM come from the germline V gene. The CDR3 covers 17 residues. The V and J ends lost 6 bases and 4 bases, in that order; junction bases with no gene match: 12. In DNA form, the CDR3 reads TGTGCCAGCAGAGGGACTAGCGGCCGGCCGGGGGCAGATACGCAGTATTTT. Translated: CASRGTSGRPGADTQYF.

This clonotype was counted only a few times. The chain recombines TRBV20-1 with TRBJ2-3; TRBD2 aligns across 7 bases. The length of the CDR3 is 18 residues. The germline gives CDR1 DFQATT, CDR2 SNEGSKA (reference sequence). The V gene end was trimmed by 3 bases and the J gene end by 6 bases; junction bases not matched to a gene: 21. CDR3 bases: TGCAGTGCTAGTAATCCCGCCGCCCGGCGGGAGTTAAGGGATACGCAGTATTTT. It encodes CSASNPAARRELRDTQYF.

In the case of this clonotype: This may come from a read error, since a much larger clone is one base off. The CDR3 spells CASSPRQVNSSLHF. The CDR3 nucleotides read TGTGCCAGCAGTCCCCGACAGGTTAATTCATCCCTCCACTTT. The rearrangement joins TRBV28 to TRBJ1-6; D is perhaps TRBD1 (6 bases). There are 14 residues in the CDR3. Looked up from germline, CDR1 is MDHEN and CDR2 is SYDVKM.

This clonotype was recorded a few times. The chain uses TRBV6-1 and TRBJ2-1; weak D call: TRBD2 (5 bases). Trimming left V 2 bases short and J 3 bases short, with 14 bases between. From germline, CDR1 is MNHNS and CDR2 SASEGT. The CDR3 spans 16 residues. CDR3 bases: TGTGCCAGCAGTGAATGGTTGGGCGGACTCTACAATGAGCAGTTCTTC. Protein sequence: CASSEWLGGLYNEQFF.

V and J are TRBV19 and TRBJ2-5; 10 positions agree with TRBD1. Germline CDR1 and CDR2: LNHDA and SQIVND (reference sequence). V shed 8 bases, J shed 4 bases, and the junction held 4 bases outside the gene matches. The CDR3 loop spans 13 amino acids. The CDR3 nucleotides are TGTGCCAGTGGACAGGGGGACGGAGAGACCCAGTACTTC. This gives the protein CASGQGDGETQYF.

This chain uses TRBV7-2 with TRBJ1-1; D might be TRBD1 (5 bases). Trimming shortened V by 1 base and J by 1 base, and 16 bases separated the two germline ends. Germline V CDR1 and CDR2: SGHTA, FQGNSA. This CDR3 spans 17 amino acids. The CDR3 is CASSLGAPPTGNTEAFF. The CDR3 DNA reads TGTGCCAGCAGCTTAGGCGCCCCCCCTACAGGGAACACTGAAGCTTTCTTT.

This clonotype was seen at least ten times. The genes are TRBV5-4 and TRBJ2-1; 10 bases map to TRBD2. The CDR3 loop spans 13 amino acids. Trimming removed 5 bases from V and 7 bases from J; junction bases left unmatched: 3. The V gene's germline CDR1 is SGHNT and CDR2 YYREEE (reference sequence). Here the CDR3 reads CASRLTSGNEQFF. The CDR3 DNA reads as TGTGCCAGCAGACTGACTAGCGGGAATGAGCAGTTCTTC.

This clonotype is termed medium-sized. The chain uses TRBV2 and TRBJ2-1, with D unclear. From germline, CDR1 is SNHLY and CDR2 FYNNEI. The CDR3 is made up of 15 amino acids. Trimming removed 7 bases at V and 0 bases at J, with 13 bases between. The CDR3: CASIVSEASYNEQFF. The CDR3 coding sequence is TGTGCCAGCATTGTCAGCGAAGCCTCCTACAATGAGCAGTTCTTC.